The 14 T cell receptor beta chains in this list originate from one sample, sequenced in a study of shared clonotypes between healthy human individuals. The repertoire was sequenced with immunoSEQ multiplex PCR; TCRdb's copy has only in-frame clones and lacks some. The data hold about 1,500,000 clones, with over 95% observed a single time. The source material was naive CD4+ T cells sorted from blood. The sample's subset: CD45RA+ positively selected. The receptors were gathered from a man younger than 45 in good health.

This clone was observed a single time. This rearrangement joins TRBV7-2 to TRBJ2-5; 9 positions match TRBD2. The germline V gene encodes CDR1 SGHTA and CDR2 FQGNSA. This CDR3 is built from 16 residues. The junction had 7 bases not matched to a gene; V was cut back by 1 base and J by 4 bases. CDR3 bases: TGTGCCAGCAGCTTAGTTTTGGCGGGAGGGAGAGAGACCCAGTACTTC. It translates to CASSLVLAGGRETQYF.

This chain links TRBV6-6 with TRBJ1-1; 7 nucleotides align to TRBD1. There are 13 residues in the CDR3. The V and J ends lost 7 bases and 4 bases, in that order; junction bases with no gene match: 6. In germline, CDR1 is MNHNY, CDR2 SVGAGI (reference sequence). CDR3 DNA: TGTGCCAGCAACAGGGGATTTGGCACTGAAGCTTTCTTT. It translates to CASNRGFGTEAFF.

This clone was observed once. The chain joins TRBV28 to TRBJ2-3; D call uncertain. In germline, CDR1 is MDHEN, CDR2 SYDVKM. V shed 3 bases and J shed 2 bases, with 6 bases lying between them. The CDR3 runs 13 residues. CDR3 loop: CASSFEVTDTQYF. The DNA of the CDR3 is TGTGCCAGCAGTTTTGAGGTCACAGATACGCAGTATTTT. The complete variable domain, with remaining parts taken from reference TRBV28 and TRBJ2-3, reads DVKVTQSSRYLVKRTGEKVFLECVQDMDHENMFWYRQDPGLGLRLIYFSYDVKMKEKGDIPEGYSVSREKKERFSLILESASTNQTSMYLCASSFEVTDTQYFGPGTRLTVL.

This clone showed up just once. The chain joins TRBV5-1 to TRBJ2-5; D perhaps matches TRBD2 (6 bases). Germline lookup yields CDR1 SGHRS and CDR2 YFSETQ. This CDR3 is 14 amino acids long. V shed 4 bases and J shed 3 bases, with 13 bases lying between them. The CDR3 DNA reads TGCGCCAGCAGCATCGGGACGGGGGAAGAGACCCAGTACTTC. Translated, it gives CASSIGTGEETQYF.

The rearrangement joins TRBV6-1 to TRBJ2-1, with no clear D. This CDR3 is built from 13 residues. Trimming stripped 4 bases from V and 4 bases from J, with 8 bases between. Germline values: CDR1 MNHNS, CDR2 SASEGT. CDR3 sequence reads: CASSGAAYNEQFF. The CDR3 bases are TGTGCCAGCAGTGGGGCAGCTTACAATGAGCAGTTCTTC.

The V call is TRBV7-3, the J call TRBJ2-1, with 13 bases aligning to TRBD2. V trimming: 6 bases; J trimming: 7 bases; junction bases outside the gene matches: 9. CDR1 and CDR2 (germline): SGHTA, FQGTGA. This CDR3 has 16 residues. The CDR3 here is CASRPTGLAGTNEQFF. CDR3 sequence (DNA): TGTGCCAGCAGGCCCACGGGACTAGCGGGAACAAATGAGCAGTTCTTC.

This chain joins TRBV11-2 and TRBJ1-4, with no clear D. V shed 3 bases and J shed 11 bases, with 13 bases lying between them. Germline CDR1 and CDR2: SGHAT and FQNNGV. This CDR3 is 13 amino acids long. CDR3 nucleotides: TGTGCCAGCAGCTTTGACCCGGCGAAGAAACTGTTTTTT. Protein: CASSFDPAKKLFF.

This chain uses TRBV6-5 with TRBJ2-1; the match to TRBD1 covers 8 bases. V shed 8 bases, J shed 7 bases, and the junction held 7 bases outside the gene matches. This CDR3 region has 13 residues. Germline-derived CDR1 and CDR2 are MNHEY and SVGAGI. The CDR3: CASGQGQRNEQFF. For the CDR3, the DNA is TGTGCCAGCGGACAGGGACAGCGAAATGAGCAGTTCTTC.

This rearrangement joins TRBV11-2 to TRBJ1-5; 9 nucleotides agree with TRBD1. V gave up 4 bases and J gave up 9 bases; unmatched junction bases: 10. This CDR3 comprises 15 residues. The germline V gene has CDR1 SGHAT and CDR2 FQNNGV. The CDR3 protein is CASSSDRTGEGPQHF. CDR3 coding DNA: TGTGCCAGCAGCTCAGACAGGACAGGGGAAGGGCCCCAGCATTTT.

As to this clone: A far larger clone is only one base removed, so a read error is likely. This rearrangement joins TRBV7-9 to TRBJ2-7; D not certain. Germline V gene lookup returns CDR1 SEHNR and CDR2 FQNEAQ (reference sequence). The CDR3 totals 13 residues. CDR3: CAGSRSGLSEQYF. The CDR3 coding sequence is TGTGCCGGCAGCCGCAGTGGGCTGTCGGAGCAGTACTTC.

The chain employs TRBV28 and TRBJ1-4, with D possibly TRBD1 on 6 matching bases. Deletions cut 2 bases from V and 5 bases from J, with 12 bases between. Germline CDR1 reads MDHEN; CDR2 reads SYDVKM. This CDR3 is built from 15 residues. The CDR3 nucleotides are TGTGCCAGCAGTTTACGGACAGTTGGAAATGAAAAACTGTTTTTT. This sequence encodes CASSLRTVGNEKLFF.

The chain combines TRBV7-2 with TRBJ1-2; the D gene is possibly TRBD1 (6 bases). CDR3 length equals 15 residues. Trimming removed 0 bases at V and 4 bases at J, with 12 bases between. Per germline, CDR1 SGHTA and CDR2 FQGNSA. The CDR3 DNA reads as TGTGCCAGCAGCTTAGCGGGGGCCGGGGGCTATGGCTACACCTTC. Encoded protein: CASSLAGAGGYGYTF.

The rearrangement joins TRBV30 to TRBJ1-2; 9 bases map to TRBD1. Germline loops: CDR1 GTSNPN, CDR2 SVGIG (reference sequence). V gave up 0 bases and J gave up 6 bases; unmatched junction bases: 2. This CDR3 has 13 amino acids. The CDR3 DNA sequence: TGTGCCTGGAGTGTACGACAGGGGGATGGCTACACCTTC. Its protein is CAWSVRQGDGYTF.

This chain connects TRBV4-1 to TRBJ2-7, with 8 bases lining up with TRBD2. V lost 0 bases to trimming and J lost 6 bases; unmatched junction nucleotides: 7. Germline loops: CDR1 MGHRA, CDR2 YSYEKL. The CDR3 sequence is 15 residues long. The CDR3 reads CASSQDVGRASEQYF. CDR3 DNA: TGCGCCAGCAGCCAAGATGTCGGGAGGGCCTCCGAGCAGTACTTC.